A selection of T cell receptor beta chains follows, all from one sample in a study of control samples from healthy donors and cancer patients. TCRdb's copy holds only in-frame clones and misses some; the assay was immunoSEQ multiplex PCR. The sample yields about 130,000 clones, about 92% seen once. Sequenced sample: PBMCs. The source of these receptors is a man older than 75 with head and neck cancer. Each CDR3 is given with its conserved first and last residue.

v_call cdr3_aa
TRBV19 CASAEQGGVYGYTF
TRBV3-1/TRBV3-2 CASSQDSTSGSETQYF
TRBV7-6 CASSSTTSSQFF
TRBV5-1 CASSDTGNGNQPQHF
TRBV29-1 CSALKGNKAFF
TRBV5-1 CASSLVPGSSEALHF
TRBV19 CASSIRQATDTQYF
TRBV5-1 CASSEAENTAQYF
TRBV2 CASSEIRWPNEKLFF
TRBV29-1 CSVGQASTEAFF
TRBV5-4 CASSLFGVGGELFF
TRBV5-1 CASGEQGYGYTF
TRBV2 CASSVIRSNYGYTF
TRBV20-1 CSASKGLNTEAFF
TRBV2 CATNPPFEVEQYF
TRBV10-2 CASSRGLRGGGGYEQYF
TRBV13 CASSPSGVQDTQYF
TRBV19 CASSMGGSLKNNEQFF
TRBV5-1 CASSLGTAVYEQYF
TRBV7-9 CASSHIHEQYF
TRBV10-3 CAISESRGRNPTYEQYF
TRBV15 CATSRDPGLNIQYF
TRBV11-3 CASSTQATGELFF
TRBV7-9 CASSFLEDSNYGYTF
TRBV12-5 CASGLVPVASYEQYF
TRBV15 CATSTSLQDYGYTF
TRBV5-6 CASSDQGGYTF
TRBV6-2/TRBV6-3 CASSYRISAEYEQYF
TRBV5-4 CASSFDRGPYEQYF
TRBV2 CASKGEGYGSSYEQYF
TRBV28 CASTRRLLSSDEQFF